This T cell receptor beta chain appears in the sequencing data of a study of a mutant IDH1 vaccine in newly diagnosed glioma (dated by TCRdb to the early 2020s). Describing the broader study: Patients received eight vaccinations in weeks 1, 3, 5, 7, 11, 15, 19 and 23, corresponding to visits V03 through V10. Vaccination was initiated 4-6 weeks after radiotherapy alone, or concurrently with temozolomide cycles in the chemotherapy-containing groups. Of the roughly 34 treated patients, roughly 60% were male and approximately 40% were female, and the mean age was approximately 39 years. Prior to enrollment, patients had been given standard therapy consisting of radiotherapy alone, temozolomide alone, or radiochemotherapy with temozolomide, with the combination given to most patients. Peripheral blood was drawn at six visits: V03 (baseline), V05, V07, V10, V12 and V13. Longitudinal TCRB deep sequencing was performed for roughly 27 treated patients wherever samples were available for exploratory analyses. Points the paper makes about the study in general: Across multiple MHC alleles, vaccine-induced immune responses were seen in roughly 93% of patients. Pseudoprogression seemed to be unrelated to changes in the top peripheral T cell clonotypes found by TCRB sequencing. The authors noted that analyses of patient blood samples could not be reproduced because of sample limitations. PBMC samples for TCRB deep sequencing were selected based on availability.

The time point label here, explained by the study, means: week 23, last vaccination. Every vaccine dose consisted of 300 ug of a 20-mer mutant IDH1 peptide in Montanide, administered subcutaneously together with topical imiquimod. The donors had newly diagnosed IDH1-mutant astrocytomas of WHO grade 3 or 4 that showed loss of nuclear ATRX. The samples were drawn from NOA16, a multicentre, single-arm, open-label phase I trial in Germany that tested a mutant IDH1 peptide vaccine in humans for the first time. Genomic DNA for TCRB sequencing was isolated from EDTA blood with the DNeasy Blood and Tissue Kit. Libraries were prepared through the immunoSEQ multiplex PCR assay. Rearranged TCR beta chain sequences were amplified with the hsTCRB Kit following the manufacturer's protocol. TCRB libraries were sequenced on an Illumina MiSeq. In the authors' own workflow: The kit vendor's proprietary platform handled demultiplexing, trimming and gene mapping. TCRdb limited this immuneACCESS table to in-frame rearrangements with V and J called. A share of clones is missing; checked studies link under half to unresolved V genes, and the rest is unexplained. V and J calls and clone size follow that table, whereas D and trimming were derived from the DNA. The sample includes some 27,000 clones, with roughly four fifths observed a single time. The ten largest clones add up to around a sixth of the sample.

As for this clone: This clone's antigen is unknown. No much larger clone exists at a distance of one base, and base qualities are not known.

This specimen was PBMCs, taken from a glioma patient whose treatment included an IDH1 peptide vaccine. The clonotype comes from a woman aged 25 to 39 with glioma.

For the CDR3, the sequence is CASSGEGLEAFF. The sequenced DNA: TGTGCCAGCAGTGGAGAGGGACTTGAAGCTTTCTTT. The rearrangement combines TRBV2 with TRBJ1-1, and possibly TRBD1, on 5 matching bases. The CDR3 covers 12 residues, taking in both the cysteine and the phenylalanine. Just CDR3 DNA is preserved here, 36 bases in frame from base 1. Based on the germline V gene, the CDR1 and CDR2 sequences are SNHLY and FYNNEI. Cut back by 4 bases and 7 bases, the V and J ends lie 10 bases apart.